The 26 T cell receptor beta chains presented below share a single source sample, sequenced in a study of T cell clones after liver transplantation. Some clones are missing from TCRdb's copy, which holds only in-frame ones; the method was immunoSEQ multiplex PCR. In the table there are some 110,000 clones, approximately 90% of which are singletons. Material: CD4+ T cells from blood, obtained 12 months after liver transplant. The receptors stem from a human patient who received a liver transplant. Some of these T cells may belong to the graft donor.

The CDR3 here is CASSQDSSGSYEQYF. CDR3 bases: TGCGCCAGCAGCCAAGATTCTAGCGGGAGCTACGAGCAGTACTTC. The rearrangement joins TRBV4-3 to TRBJ2-7; 10 bases align to TRBD2. V dropped 0 bases and J dropped 3; count of bases not matched to a gene: 2. The CDR3 covers 15 residues. Germline V gives CDR1 LGHNA, CDR2 YSLEER.

V gene TRBV7-8 combines with J gene TRBJ2-1; TRBD1 agrees at 7 bases. This CDR3 contains 14 residues. Germline CDR1 is SGHVS and CDR2 is FQNEAQ. Trimming cost V 9 bases and J 7 bases; bases outside gene matches: 12. CDR3 sequence: CASTGQVLLNEQFF. CDR3 DNA: TGTGCCAGTACCGGACAGGTCCTGCTGAATGAGCAGTTCTTC.

This rearrangement joins TRBV11-2 to TRBJ2-3; 8 nucleotides agree with TRBD1. The CDR3 runs 14 residues. With 5 bases clipped from V and 4 bases from J, the junction kept 5 bases outside the gene matches. Germline CDR1 and CDR2: SGHAT and FQNNGV. CDR3 nucleotides: TGTGCCAGCAGCCCAGGACAGGGTTCAGATACGCAGTATTTT. Translating gives CASSPGQGSDTQYF.

This sequence joins TRBV4-2 and TRBJ2-7; 10 bases are a match to TRBD2. The CDR3 runs 13 residues. With V trimmed by 4 bases and J by 5 bases, 2 bases remained unmatched. CDR1 is LGHNA, CDR2 YNFKEQ, per germline. DNA for the CDR3: TGTGCCAGCAGCCCTAGCGGGAGCAACGAGCAGTACTTC. The encoded protein is CASSPSGSNEQYF.

This clone has a single count. The chain joins TRBV19 to TRBJ2-7, with 12 nucleotides matching TRBD1. CDR3 length: 15 amino acids. The ends lost 5 bases at V and 4 bases at J; junction bases unmatched: 6. Germline loops: CDR1 LNHDA, CDR2 SQIVND (reference sequence). CDR3 DNA sequence: TGTGCCAGTAGTGACCCGGGACAGGGGGCTTACGAGCAGTACTTC. Translating it yields CASSDPGQGAYEQYF.

The V call is TRBV27, the J call TRBJ2-1; a weak D match, TRBD2 (6 bases). Germline CDR1 is MNHEY and CDR2 is SMNVEV (reference sequence). The CDR3 is 16 residues long. Trimming cost V 5 bases and J 0 bases, with 14 bases left between them. As DNA, the CDR3 is TGTGCCAGCAGTCCGGTGGGGAGGATCTCCTACAATGAGCAGTTCTTC. Protein sequence: CASSPVGRISYNEQFF.

Notes on this clone: The germline gene is not matched at one end of the junction; a read error may be the cause. The chain recombines TRBV7-2 with TRBJ1-2; no clear D. CDR3 length: 15 amino acids. In germline, CDR1 is SGHTA, CDR2 FQGNSA. CDR3 in amino acids: CASSLANRVDYGYTF. The DNA of the CDR3 is TGTGCCAGCAGCCTAGCGAATAGGGTGGACTATGGCTACACCTTC.

This chain links TRBV29-1 with TRBJ2-2; D may be TRBD1 (6 bases). The germline V and J ends were trimmed by 4 bases and 5 bases, with 11 bases remaining between them. Germline V gene sequence: CDR1 SQVTM, CDR2 ANQGSEA. The CDR3 length is 13 residues. The chain's CDR3 is CSVVPRGTGELFF. Written as DNA, the CDR3 is TGCAGCGTTGTTCCCAGGGGAACCGGGGAGCTGTTTTTT.

J is TRBJ2-1 and V is TRBV4-2; 11 bases agree with TRBD2. This CDR3 region has 18 residues. The V gene end was trimmed by 0 bases and the J gene end by 7 bases; junction bases not matched to a gene: 11. Germline V gene data show CDR1 as LGHNA and CDR2 as YNFKEQ. The CDR3: CASSQDSTLAGGRNEQFF. The CDR3 DNA reads as TGTGCCAGCAGCCAAGATAGCACGTTAGCGGGAGGGCGTAATGAGCAGTTCTTC.

To note about this clone: The sample holds other DNA sequences that translate to the same CDR3. The rearrangement links TRBV6-6 to TRBJ2-7; D gene unclear. This CDR3 spans 14 amino acids. Germline-derived CDR1 and CDR2 are MNHNY and SVGAGI (reference sequence). The V gene lost 0 bases and the J gene lost 0 bases, with 6 bases spanning the gap. This CDR3 reads CASSYSPSSYEQYF. The CDR3 coding sequence is TGTGCCAGCAGTTACTCGCCGAGCTCCTACGAGCAGTACTTC.

The DNA for the CDR3 is TGTGCCAGCATATCCCCTAGCGGCTCCTCCTACGAGCAGTACTTC. Residues: CASISPSGSSYEQYF. The chain uses TRBV28 and TRBJ2-7, with 7 bases identical to TRBD2. This CDR3 contains 15 residues. In germline, CDR1 is MDHEN, CDR2 SYDVKM. The ends lost 7 bases at V and 0 bases at J; junction bases unmatched: 9.

The gene calls are TRBV18 and TRBJ2-7, with D uncertain. The germline CDR1 and CDR2 sequences are KGHSH and LQKENI. The V end lost 3 bases, the J end lost 3 bases, and 9 bases lay between the germline ends. This CDR3 region has 13 residues. This CDR3 reads CASSPATGYEQYF. DNA for the CDR3: TGTGCCAGCTCACCGGCCACTGGCTACGAGCAGTACTTC.

V gene TRBV19 combines with J gene TRBJ2-7; 8 positions agree with TRBD1. J was trimmed by 3 bases and V by 3 bases; bases with no gene match: 4. This CDR3 comprises 14 residues. The germline V gene has CDR1 LNHDA and CDR2 SQIVND (reference sequence). The CDR3 coding sequence is TGTGCCAGTAGTATCCCCGGGACAGGCTACGAGCAGTACTTC. This encodes CASSIPGTGYEQYF. Looking up the rest from reference TRBV19 and TRBJ2-7 gives the full variable domain: DGGITQSPKYLFRKEGQNVTLSCEQNLNHDAMYWYRQDPGQGLRLIYYSQIVNDFQKGDIAEGYSVSREKKESFPLTVTSAQKNPTAFYLCASSIPGTGYEQYFGPGTRLTVT.

The chain carries TRBV6-4 and TRBJ1-5; 10 bases fit TRBD1. The CDR3 is 15 residues long. With V trimmed by 9 bases and J by 6 bases, 11 bases remained unmatched. CDR1 and CDR2 from the germline V gene are MRHNA and SNTAGT. The CDR3 region is CARIRQGALSQPQHF. The CDR3 coding sequence is TGTGCCAGAATCAGACAGGGGGCGCTAAGTCAGCCCCAGCATTTT.

The V call is TRBV5-4, the J call TRBJ1-2; D is perhaps TRBD1 (5 bases). Germline V gene data show CDR1 as SGHNT and CDR2 as YYREEE (reference sequence). V was shortened by 5 bases and J by 14 bases, with 16 bases between the two germline ends. CDR3 size: 11 residues. The CDR3 reads CASSSRERRTF. The CDR3 bases are TGTGCCAGCAGTAGCAGGGAAAGGCGGACCTTC.

The genes are TRBV18 and TRBJ2-3; TRBD2 agrees at 8 bases. The ends lost 0 bases at V and 6 bases at J; junction bases unmatched: 11. Germline CDR1 and CDR2: KGHSH and LQKENI. This CDR3 spans 17 amino acids. This CDR3 reads CASSPPRVAGRLDTQYF. The CDR3 nucleotides read TGTGCCAGCTCACCACCGCGGGTAGCGGGGCGTTTGGATACGCAGTATTTT.

V gene TRBV5-1 combines with J gene TRBJ1-2, with 8 nucleotides matching TRBD1. The CDR3 covers 15 residues. The germline V gene encodes CDR1 SGHRS and CDR2 YFSETQ. The trim removed 0 bases at V and 5 bases at J, leaving 6 bases unmatched. CDR3 DNA sequence: TGCGCCAGCAGCTTGGACAGGGGGAGTCGTTATGGCTACACCTTC. Its translation is CASSLDRGSRYGYTF.

CDR3 in DNA: TGTGCCAGCAGCCCGACCCCTAGGCCAGCGGGAGCCCGTGAGACCCAGTACTTC. It is translated as CASSPTPRPAGARETQYF. The chain uses TRBV7-9 and TRBJ2-5; 8 bases map to TRBD2. Losses at the gene ends were 5 bases for V and 5 bases for J; bases not matched to a gene: 19. The CDR3 totals 18 residues. The V gene's germline CDR1 is SEHNR and CDR2 FQNEAQ (reference sequence).

The chain couples TRBV7-9 to TRBJ2-2; weak D call: TRBD2 (6 bases). CDR1 is SEHNR, CDR2 FQNEAQ, per germline (reference sequence). The V end was cut by 4 bases, the J end by 5 bases, with 11 bases between. The CDR3 runs 14 residues. The CDR3 spells CASSSPAGTGELFF. The CDR3 bases are TGTGCCAGCAGCTCTCCGGCGGGAACCGGGGAGCTGTTTTTT. The entire variable domain, with the rest obtained from reference TRBV7-9 and TRBJ2-2, is as follows: DTGVSQNPRHKITKRGQNVTFRCDPISEHNRLYWYRQTLGQGPEFLTYFQNEAQLEKSRLLSDRFSAERPKGSFSTLEIQRTEQGDSAMYLCASSSPAGTGELFFGEGSRLTVL.

CDR3 in amino acids: CATSRATGPSYGYTF. CDR3 in DNA: TGTGCCACCAGCAGAGCGACGGGTCCCAGCTATGGCTACACCTTC. This chain uses TRBV15 with TRBJ1-2; D is undetermined. CDR3 length equals 15 residues. The ends were cut back, 1 base at V and 4 bases at J, with 13 bases in the middle. CDR1 is LNHNV and CDR2 is YYDKDF in the germline V gene (reference sequence).

CDR3 loop: CASSPRVVQYF. The CDR3 DNA reads as TGTGCCAGCAGTCCCCGTGTGGTGCAGTACTTC. The rearrangement joins TRBV28 to TRBJ2-7; no clear D. In germline, CDR1 is MDHEN, CDR2 SYDVKM. V was shortened by 5 bases and J by 9 bases, with 11 bases between the two germline ends. The CDR3 runs 11 residues. Full variable domain (rest looked up from reference TRBV28 and TRBJ2-7): DVKVTQSSRYLVKRTGEKVFLECVQDMDHENMFWYRQDPGLGLRLIYFSYDVKMKEKGDIPEGYSVSREKKERFSLILESASTNQTSMYLCASSPRVVQYFGPGTRLTVT.

The chain joins TRBV28 to TRBJ1-5; no clear D gene. The CDR3 is 13 amino acids. Germline V gene sequence: CDR1 MDHEN, CDR2 SYDVKM. V lost 2 bases, J lost 4 bases, and 6 bases lay in between. The CDR3 DNA reads TGTGCCAGCAGTTTAACGGATAATCAGCCCCAGCATTTT. Protein sequence: CASSLTDNQPQHF.

The rearrangement joins TRBV7-8 to TRBJ1-1; D call uncertain. V lost 3 bases to trimming and J lost 3 bases, with 2 bases between them. The germline CDR1 and CDR2 sequences are SGHVS and FQNEAQ. This CDR3 is built from 11 residues. The CDR3 spells CASSFDTEAFF. In DNA form, the CDR3 reads TGTGCCAGCAGCTTTGACACTGAAGCTTTCTTT.

DNA of the CDR3: TGCAGTGCCGACTCTTACAATGAGCAGTTCTTC. Protein: CSADSYNEQFF. The rearrangement joins TRBV20-1 to TRBJ2-1; D is undetermined. Between the trimmed V and J ends, which lost 6 bases and 4 bases, there was a span of 7 bases. Germline-derived CDR1 and CDR2 are DFQATT and SNEGSKA (reference sequence). CDR3 size: 11 residues.

The rearrangement joins TRBV12-5 to TRBJ1-1; 7 bases agree with TRBD1. Germline-derived CDR1 and CDR2 are LGHNT and FRNRAP. The CDR3 covers 13 residues. Trimming removed 4 bases from V and 5 bases from J; junction bases left unmatched: 4. DNA of the CDR3: TGTGCTAGTGGTTCGGACAGGAAGACTGAAGCTTTCTTT. It specifies CASGSDRKTEAFF.

The chain carries TRBV7-2 and TRBJ2-1, with TRBD2 as a possible D gene (6 bases). The CDR3 loop spans 16 amino acids. V was clipped by 7 bases and J by 8 bases, with 24 bases between them. CDR1 is SGHTA, CDR2 FQGNSA, per germline. CDR3 loop: CASTPIGRDSGYEQFF. In DNA form, the CDR3 reads TGTGCCAGCACGCCGATTGGGCGGGATTCAGGGTATGAGCAGTTCTTC.